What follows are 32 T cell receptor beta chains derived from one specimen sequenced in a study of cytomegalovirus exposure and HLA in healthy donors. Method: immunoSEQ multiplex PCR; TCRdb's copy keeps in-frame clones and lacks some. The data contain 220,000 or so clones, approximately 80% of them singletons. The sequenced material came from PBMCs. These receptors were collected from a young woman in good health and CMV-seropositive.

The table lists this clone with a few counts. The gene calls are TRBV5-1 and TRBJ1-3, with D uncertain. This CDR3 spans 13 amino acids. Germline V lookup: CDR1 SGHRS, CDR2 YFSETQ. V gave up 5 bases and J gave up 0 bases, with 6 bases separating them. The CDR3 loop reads CASREYSGNTIYF. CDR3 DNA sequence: TGCGCCAGCAGGGAGTACTCTGGAAACACCATATATTTT. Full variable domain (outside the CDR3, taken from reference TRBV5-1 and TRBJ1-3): KAGVTQTPRYLIKTRGQQVTLSCSPISGHRSVSWYQQTPGQGLQFLFEYFSETQRNKGNFPGRFSGRQFSNSRSEMNVSTLELGDSALYLCASREYSGNTIYFGEGSWLTVV.

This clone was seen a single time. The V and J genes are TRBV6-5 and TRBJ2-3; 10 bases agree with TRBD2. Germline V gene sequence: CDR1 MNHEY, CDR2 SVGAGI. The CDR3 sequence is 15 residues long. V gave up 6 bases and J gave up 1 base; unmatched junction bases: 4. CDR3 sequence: CASRGLAEGTDTQYF. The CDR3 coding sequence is TGTGCCAGCAGAGGACTAGCGGAAGGCACAGATACGCAGTATTTT.

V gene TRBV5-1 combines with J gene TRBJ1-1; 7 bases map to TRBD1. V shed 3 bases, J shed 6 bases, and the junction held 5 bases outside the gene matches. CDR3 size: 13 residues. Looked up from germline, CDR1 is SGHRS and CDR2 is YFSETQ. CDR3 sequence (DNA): TGCGCCAGCAGCTCACAGGGGAGCGCTGAAGCTTTCTTT. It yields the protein CASSSQGSAEAFF.

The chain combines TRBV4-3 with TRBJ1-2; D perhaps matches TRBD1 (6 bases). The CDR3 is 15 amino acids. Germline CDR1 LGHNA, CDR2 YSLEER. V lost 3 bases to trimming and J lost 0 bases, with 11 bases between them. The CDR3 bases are TGCGCCAGCAGCCAGAAGGGGGAGACTAACTATGGCTACACCTTC. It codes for CASSQKGETNYGYTF.

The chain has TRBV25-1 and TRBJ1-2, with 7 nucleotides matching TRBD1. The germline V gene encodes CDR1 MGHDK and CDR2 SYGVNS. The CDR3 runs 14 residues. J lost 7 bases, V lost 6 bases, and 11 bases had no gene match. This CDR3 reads CASSSTGFSSGYTF. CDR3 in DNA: TGTGCCAGCAGCTCGACAGGGTTCAGTTCTGGCTACACCTTC.

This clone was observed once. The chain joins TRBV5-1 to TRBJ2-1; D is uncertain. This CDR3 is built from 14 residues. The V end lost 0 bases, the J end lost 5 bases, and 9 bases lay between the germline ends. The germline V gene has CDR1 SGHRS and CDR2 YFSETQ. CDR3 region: CASSLGSWDNEQFF. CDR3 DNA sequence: TGCGCCAGCAGCTTGGGGTCGTGGGACAATGAGCAGTTCTTC.

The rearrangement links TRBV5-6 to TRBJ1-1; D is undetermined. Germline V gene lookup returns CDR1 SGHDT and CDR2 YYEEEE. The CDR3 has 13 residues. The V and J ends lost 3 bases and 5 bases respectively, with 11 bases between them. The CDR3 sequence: CASSSTPETEAFF. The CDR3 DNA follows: TGTGCCAGCAGCTCGACCCCGGAGACTGAAGCTTTCTTT. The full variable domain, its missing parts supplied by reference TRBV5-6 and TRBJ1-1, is DAGVTQSPTHLIKTRGQQVTLRCSPKSGHDTVSWYQQALGQGPQFIFQYYEEEERQRGNFPDRFSGHQFPNYSSELNVNALLLGDSALYLCASSSTPETEAFFGQGTRLTVV.

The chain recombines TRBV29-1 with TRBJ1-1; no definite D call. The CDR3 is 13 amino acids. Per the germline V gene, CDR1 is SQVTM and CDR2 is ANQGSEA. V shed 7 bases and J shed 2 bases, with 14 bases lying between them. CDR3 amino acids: CSAGRQANTEAFF. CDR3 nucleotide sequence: TGCAGCGCCGGGAGGCAGGCTAACACTGAAGCTTTCTTT.

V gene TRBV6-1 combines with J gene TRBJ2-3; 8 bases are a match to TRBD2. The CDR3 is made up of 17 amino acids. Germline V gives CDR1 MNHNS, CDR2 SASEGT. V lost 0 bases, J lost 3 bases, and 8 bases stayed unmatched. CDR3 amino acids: CASSEAAGVAGTDTQYF. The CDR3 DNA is TGTGCCAGCAGTGAAGCGGCCGGAGTAGCGGGAACAGATACGCAGTATTTT.

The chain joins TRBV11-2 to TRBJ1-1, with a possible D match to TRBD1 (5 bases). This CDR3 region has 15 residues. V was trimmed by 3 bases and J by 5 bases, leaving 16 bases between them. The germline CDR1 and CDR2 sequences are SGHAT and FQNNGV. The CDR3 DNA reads TGTGCCAGCAGCTTCTTCCGGGGGAGAGGAACTGAAGCTTTCTTT. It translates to CASSFFRGRGTEAFF.

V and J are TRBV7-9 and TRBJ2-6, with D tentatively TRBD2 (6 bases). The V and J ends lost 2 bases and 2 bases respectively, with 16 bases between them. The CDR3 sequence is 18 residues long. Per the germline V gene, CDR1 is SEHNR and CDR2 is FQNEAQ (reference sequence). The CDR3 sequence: CASSLLTQGGAGANVLTF. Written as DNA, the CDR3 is TGTGCCAGCAGCTTATTGACCCAGGGAGGAGCTGGGGCCAACGTCCTGACTTTC.

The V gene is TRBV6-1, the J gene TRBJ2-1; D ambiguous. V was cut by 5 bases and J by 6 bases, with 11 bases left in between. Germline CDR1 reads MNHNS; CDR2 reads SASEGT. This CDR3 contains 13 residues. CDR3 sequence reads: CASSWAGANEQFF. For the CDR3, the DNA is TGTGCCAGCAGTTGGGCAGGTGCCAATGAGCAGTTCTTC.

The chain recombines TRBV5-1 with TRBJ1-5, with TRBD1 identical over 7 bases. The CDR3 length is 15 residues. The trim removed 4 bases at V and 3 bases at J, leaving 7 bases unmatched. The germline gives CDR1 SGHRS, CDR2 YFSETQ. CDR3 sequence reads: CASSPGGGPNQPQHF. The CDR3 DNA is TGCGCCAGCAGCCCGGGAGGGGGCCCCAATCAGCCCCAGCATTTT.

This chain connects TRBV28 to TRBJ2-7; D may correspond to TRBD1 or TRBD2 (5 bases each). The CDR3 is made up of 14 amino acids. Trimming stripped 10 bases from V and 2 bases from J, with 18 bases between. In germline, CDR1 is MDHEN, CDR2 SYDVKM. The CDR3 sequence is CATSGTRLTYEQYF. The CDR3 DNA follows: TGTGCCACCTCTGGGACGAGACTAACCTACGAGCAGTACTTC.

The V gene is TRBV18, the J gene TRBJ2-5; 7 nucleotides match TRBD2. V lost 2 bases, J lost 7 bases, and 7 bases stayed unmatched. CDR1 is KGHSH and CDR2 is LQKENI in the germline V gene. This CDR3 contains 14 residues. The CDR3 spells CASSPVAGVRTQYF. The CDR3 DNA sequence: TGTGCCAGCTCACCAGTGGCGGGAGTGCGGACCCAGTACTTC.

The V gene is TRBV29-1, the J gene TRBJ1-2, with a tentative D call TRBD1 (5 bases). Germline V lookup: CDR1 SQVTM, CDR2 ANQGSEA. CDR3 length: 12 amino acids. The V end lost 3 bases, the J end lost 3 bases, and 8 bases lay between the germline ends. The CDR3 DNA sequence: TGCAGCGTTGAGGCCAGGGACTATGGCTACACCTTC. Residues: CSVEARDYGYTF.

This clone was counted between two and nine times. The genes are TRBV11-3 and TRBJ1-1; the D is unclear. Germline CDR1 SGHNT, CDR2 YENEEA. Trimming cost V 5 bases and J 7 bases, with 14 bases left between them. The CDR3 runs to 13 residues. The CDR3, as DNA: TGTGCCAGCAGCGCGAACTCCGGCCTTGAAGCTTTCTTT. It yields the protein CASSANSGLEAFF.

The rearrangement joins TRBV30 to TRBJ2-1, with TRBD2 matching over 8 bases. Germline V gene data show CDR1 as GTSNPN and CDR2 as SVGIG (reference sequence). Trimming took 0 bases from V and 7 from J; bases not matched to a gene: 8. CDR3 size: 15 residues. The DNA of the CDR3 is TGTGCCTGGAGTGTAGGAGCGGGAGCATTTAATGAGCAGTTCTTC. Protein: CAWSVGAGAFNEQFF.

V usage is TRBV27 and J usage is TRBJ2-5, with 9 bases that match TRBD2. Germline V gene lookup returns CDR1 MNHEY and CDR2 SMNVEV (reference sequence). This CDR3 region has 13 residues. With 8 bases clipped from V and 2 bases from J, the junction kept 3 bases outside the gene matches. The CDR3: CASGSGGQETQYF. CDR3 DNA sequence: TGTGCCAGCGGAAGCGGGGGGCAAGAGACCCAGTACTTC.

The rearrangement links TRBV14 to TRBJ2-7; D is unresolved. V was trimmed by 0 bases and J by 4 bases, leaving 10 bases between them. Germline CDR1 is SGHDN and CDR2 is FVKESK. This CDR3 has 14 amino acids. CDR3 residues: CASSQEGVWYEQYF. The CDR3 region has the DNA TGTGCCAGCAGCCAAGAAGGAGTGTGGTACGAGCAGTACTTC.

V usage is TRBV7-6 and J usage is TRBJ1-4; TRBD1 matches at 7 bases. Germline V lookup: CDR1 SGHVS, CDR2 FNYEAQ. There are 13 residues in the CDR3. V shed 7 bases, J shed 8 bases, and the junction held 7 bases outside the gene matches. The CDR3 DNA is TGTGCCAGCAAGTTGCAGGGGGGCGAAAAACTGTTTTTT. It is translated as CASKLQGGEKLFF.

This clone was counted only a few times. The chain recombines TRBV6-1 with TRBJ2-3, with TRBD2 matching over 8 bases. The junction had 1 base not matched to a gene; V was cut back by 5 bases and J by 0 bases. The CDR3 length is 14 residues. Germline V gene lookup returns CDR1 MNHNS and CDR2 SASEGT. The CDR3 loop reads CASSTSGSTDTQYF. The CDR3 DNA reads TGTGCCAGCAGTACTAGCGGTAGCACAGATACGCAGTATTTT.

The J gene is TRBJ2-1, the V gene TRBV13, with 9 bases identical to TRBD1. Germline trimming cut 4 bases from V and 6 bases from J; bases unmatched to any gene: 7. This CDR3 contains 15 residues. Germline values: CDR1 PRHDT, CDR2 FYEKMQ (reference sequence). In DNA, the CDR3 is TGTGCCAGCAGCTCCCGGGACAGGGTCGGCAATGAGCAGTTCTTC. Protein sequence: CASSSRDRVGNEQFF. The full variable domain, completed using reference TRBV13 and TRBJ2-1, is AAGVIQSPRHLIKEKRETATLKCYPIPRHDTVYWYQQGPGQDPQFLISFYEKMQSDKGSIPDRFSAQQFSDYHSELNMSSLELGDSALYFCASSSRDRVGNEQFFGPGTRLTVL.

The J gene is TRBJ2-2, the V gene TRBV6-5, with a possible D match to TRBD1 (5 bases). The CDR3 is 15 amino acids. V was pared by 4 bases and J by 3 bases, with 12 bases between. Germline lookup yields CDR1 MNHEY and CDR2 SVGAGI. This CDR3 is CASSSTTDYTGELFF. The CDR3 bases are TGTGCCAGCAGTTCAACGACAGATTACACCGGGGAGCTGTTTTTT.

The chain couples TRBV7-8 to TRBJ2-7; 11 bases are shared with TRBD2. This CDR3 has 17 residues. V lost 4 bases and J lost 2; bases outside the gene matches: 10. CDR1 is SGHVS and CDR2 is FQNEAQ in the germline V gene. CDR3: CASSSNSGTSGTYEQYF. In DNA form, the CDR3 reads TGTGCCAGCAGCTCTAACTCCGGGACTAGCGGCACCTACGAGCAGTACTTC.

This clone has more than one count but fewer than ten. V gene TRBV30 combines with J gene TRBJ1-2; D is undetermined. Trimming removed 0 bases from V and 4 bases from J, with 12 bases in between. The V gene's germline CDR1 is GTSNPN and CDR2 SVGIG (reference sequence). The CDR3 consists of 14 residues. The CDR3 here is CAWSVQSGFYGYTF. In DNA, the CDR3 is TGTGCCTGGAGTGTCCAGTCGGGCTTCTATGGCTACACCTTC.

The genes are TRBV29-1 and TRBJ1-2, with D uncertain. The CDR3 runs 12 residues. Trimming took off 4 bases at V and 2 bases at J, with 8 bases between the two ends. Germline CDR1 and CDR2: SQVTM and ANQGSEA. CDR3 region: CSVVGENYGYTF. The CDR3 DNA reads TGCAGCGTTGTTGGCGAGAACTATGGCTACACCTTC.

The CDR3 region has the DNA TGTGCCAGCAGCCATTGGGACGGAGGAAACTATGGCTACACCTTC. Its translation: CASSHWDGGNYGYTF. The V call is TRBV2, the J call TRBJ1-2; the D gene is possibly TRBD1 (5 bases). V lost 6 bases and J lost 2, with 16 bases in between. CDR1 is SNHLY and CDR2 is FYNNEI in the germline V gene. The CDR3 contains 15 residues.

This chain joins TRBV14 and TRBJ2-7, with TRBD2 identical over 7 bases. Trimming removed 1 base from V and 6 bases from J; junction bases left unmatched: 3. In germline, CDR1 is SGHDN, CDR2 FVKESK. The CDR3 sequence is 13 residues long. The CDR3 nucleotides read TGTGCCAGCAGCCAAGTGGGAGGGCGCGAGCAGTACTTC. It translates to CASSQVGGREQYF.

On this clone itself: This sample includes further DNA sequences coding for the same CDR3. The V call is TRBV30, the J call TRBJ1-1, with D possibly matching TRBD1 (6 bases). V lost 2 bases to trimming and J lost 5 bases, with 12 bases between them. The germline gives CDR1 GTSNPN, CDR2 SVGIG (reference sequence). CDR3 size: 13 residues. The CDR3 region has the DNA TGTGCCTGGAGTACCACAGGGAATACTGAAGCTTTCTTT. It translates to CAWSTTGNTEAFF.

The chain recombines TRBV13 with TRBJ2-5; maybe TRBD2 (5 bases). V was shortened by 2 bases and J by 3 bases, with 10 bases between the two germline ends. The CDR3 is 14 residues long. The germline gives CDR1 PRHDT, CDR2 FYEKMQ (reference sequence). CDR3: CASSLRRGEETQYF. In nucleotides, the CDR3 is TGTGCCAGCAGCTTAAGACGGGGTGAAGAGACCCAGTACTTC.

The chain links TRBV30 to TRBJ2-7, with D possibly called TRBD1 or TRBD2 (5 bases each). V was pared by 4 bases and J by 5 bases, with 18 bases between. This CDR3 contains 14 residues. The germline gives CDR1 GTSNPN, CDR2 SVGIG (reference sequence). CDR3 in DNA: TGTGCCTGGACCGAGGGGACCGCTAGACACGAGCAGTACTTC. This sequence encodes CAWTEGTARHEQYF.